This T cell receptor beta chain was identified in a study of vaccination and CD4 T cells after COVID-19. Documented treatment: roughly ten-day PBMC culture with coronavirus spike peptide pools or control peptides (ViraFEST assay). Sequenced with the Oncomine TCR Beta short-read assay was DNA taken from cultured CD4+ T cells. A single record per CDR3 protein comes from TCRdb applying MiXCR to the PCR reads. The profile shows more than 9,500 distinct CDR3 sequences, approximately 60% of them singletons. Trimming cost V 4 bases and J 6 bases; bases outside gene matches: 10. Germline CDR1 is DFQATT and CDR2 is SNEGSKA (reference sequence). The CDR3 length is 14 residues. By share, this clonotype counts as large (0.1 to 1%). The antigen remains undetermined.

V is TRBV20-1 and J is TRBJ2-3, with 7 bases lining up with TRBD2. This TCR was recovered from a human donor who had recovered from COVID-19. Source material: CD4+ T cells from blood, cultured in vitro. Written as DNA, the CDR3 is TGCAGTGCTAACCAGGGAGCGGGATGGGATACGCAGTATTTT. Translated: CSANQGAGWDTQYF.